This T cell receptor beta chain comes out of a study of neurological immune-mediated disorders. There are many counts of this clonotype. TCRdb processed the 5' RACE reads anew with MiXCR; each CDR3 protein has one entry. Of around 51,000 distinct CDR3 sequences in the sample, roughly 13% were seen once. From germline, CDR1 is SGHTA and CDR2 FQGNSA. J gave up 3 bases and V 5 bases, and 9 bases lay outside the gene matches. The CDR3 has 15 residues. Time point denoted: longitudinal time-point 3. Where libraries were unsorted, they were derived from 2 million PBMCs stored at -80 degrees C. The V and J genes are TRBV7-2 and TRBJ2-5; TRBD1 matches at 7 bases. The specimen sequenced was PBMCs. The TCR sequence derives from a male donor with HTLV-1-associated myelopathy (HAM/TSP). In nucleotides, the CDR3 is TGTGCCAGCAGCCCAGGGGGACAGCCGGAAGAGACCCAGTACTTC. Residues: CASSPGGQPEETQYF.